A single sample gave rise to the 20 T cell receptor beta chains below, sequenced in a study of T cells in Graves' hyperthyroidism and ophthalmopathy. The investigators amplified TCR beta CDR3 regions from RNA transcripts. First-round RT-PCR with HTBI primers amplified the TCR CDR3 region. Via MiXCR, TCRdb re-called the multiplex PCR reads, giving one row per CDR3 protein. The data show hundreds of thousands of distinct CDR3 sequences, approximately 18% seen once. Sequenced input: blood. The source is a woman between 45 and 60 years old with Graves' hyperthyroidism that later progressed to Graves' ophthalmopathy.

Many counts were recorded for this clonotype. The V and J genes are TRBV29-1 and TRBJ2-7; D possibly corresponds to TRBD1 (6 bases). The CDR3 contains 12 residues. Germline V gene data show CDR1 as SQVTM and CDR2 as ANQGSEA. V was trimmed by 2 bases and J by 3 bases, leaving 8 bases between them. The CDR3 nucleotides are TGCAGCGTTGAAAACAGGGACTACGAGCAGTACTTC. It specifies CSVENRDYEQYF.

This clonotype was observed a few times. This chain connects TRBV9 to TRBJ2-3; no firm D call. CDR1 SGDLS and CDR2 YYNGEE come from the germline V gene. The CDR3 runs 13 residues. V lost 4 bases to trimming and J lost 3 bases, with 9 bases between them. CDR3 in amino acids: CASSNYTTDTQYF. The CDR3 coding sequence is TGTGCCAGCAGCAACTATACAACAGATACGCAGTATTTT. Drawing the rest from reference TRBV9 and TRBJ2-3, the complete variable domain is DSGVTQTPKHLITATGQRVTLRCSPRSGDLSVYWYQQSLDQGLQFLIQYYNGEERAKGNILERFSAQQFPDLHSELNLSSLELGDSALYFCASSNYTTDTQYFGPGTRLTVL.

This clonotype came up once. The rearrangement uses TRBV27 and TRBJ1-6, with 10 positions matching TRBD1. CDR1 MNHEY and CDR2 SMNVEV come from the germline V gene (reference sequence). The junction had 4 bases not matched to a gene; V was cut back by 6 bases and J by 8 bases. This CDR3 has 14 residues. CDR3 coding DNA: TGTGCCAGCAGGGGGGACAGGGGTTATTCACCCCTCCACTTT. Translation gives CASRGDRGYSPLHF.

Remarks on this clonotype: A read error is possible here, since a much larger clone lies one base away. V is TRBV3-1 and J is TRBJ2-5, with TRBD1 as a possible D gene (5 bases). The length of the CDR3 is 13 residues. The germline V gene encodes CDR1 LGHDT and CDR2 YNNKEL (reference sequence). V lost 9 bases, J lost 5 bases, and 16 bases lay in between. The CDR3, as DNA: TGTGCCAGTAAAAGAGACAGAGAGGAGACCCAGTACTTC. This codes for CASKRDREETQYF.

At least ten counts were recorded for this clonotype. The V and J genes are TRBV18 and TRBJ1-3; maybe TRBD1 (5 bases). This CDR3 is built from 15 residues. Germline lookup yields CDR1 KGHSH and CDR2 LQKENI. V dropped 3 bases and J dropped 0 bases, with 9 bases sitting between them. The CDR3, as DNA: TGTGCCAGCTCACCGGGGCGCAGCTCTGGAAACACCATATATTTT. This translates into CASSPGRSSGNTIYF.

This chain uses TRBV6-2 or TRBV6-3 with TRBJ2-5; 8 bases line up with TRBD1. This CDR3 has 16 amino acids. Germline-derived CDR1 and CDR2 are MNHEY and SVGEGT. V lost 1 base and J lost 4; bases outside the gene matches: 8. CDR3 in DNA: TGTGCCAGCAGTTACTGGGACAGGTCCACACGAGAGACCCAGTACTTC. Its translation is CASSYWDRSTRETQYF.

As concerns this clonotype: This could be a read error, since a much larger clone is one nucleotide away. The chain links TRBV20-1 to TRBJ1-1; 7 bases are a match to TRBD1. The CDR3 length is 13 residues. The germline V gene encodes CDR1 DFQATT and CDR2 SNEGSKA (reference sequence). V lost 5 bases, J lost 6 bases, and 9 bases stayed unmatched. As DNA, the CDR3 is TGCAGTGCTGACACAGGGGCCGGCGCTGAAGCTTTCTTT. As protein: CSADTGAGAEAFF.

The rearrangement joins TRBV2 to TRBJ1-3; 10 bases align to TRBD1. Germline lookup yields CDR1 SNHLY and CDR2 FYNNEI. Trimming at V came to 5 bases and at J to 3 bases, leaving 4 bases not matched to a gene. This CDR3 region has 15 residues. Here the CDR3 DNA reads TGTGCCAGCAGTTCCGACAGGGGGCTTGGAAACACCATATATTTT. Encoded protein: CASSSDRGLGNTIYF.

The chain uses TRBV29-1 and TRBJ2-7; TRBD1 agrees at 11 bases. V lost 6 bases to trimming and J lost 3 bases; unmatched junction nucleotides: 10. In germline, CDR1 is SQVTM, CDR2 ANQGSEA. This CDR3 contains 15 residues. The CDR3 loop is CSVAGSGTGGYEQYF. The CDR3 DNA sequence: TGCAGCGTCGCGGGATCCGGGACAGGGGGCTACGAGCAGTACTTC.

In its sample, this clonotype was seen a few times. V is TRBV20-1 and J is TRBJ1-5; 8 bases match TRBD1. The CDR3 has 16 amino acids. V lost 1 base, J lost 1 base, and 6 bases stayed unmatched. From germline, CDR1 is DFQATT and CDR2 SNEGSKA (reference sequence). In nucleotides, the CDR3 is TGCAGTGCTAGAGCCCCGACAGGGGAAAGCAATCAGCCCCAGCATTTT. It is translated as CSARAPTGESNQPQHF.

This clonotype has at least ten counts. The V call is TRBV5-1, the J call TRBJ2-7; 8 bases are shared with TRBD2. There are 14 residues in the CDR3. V dropped 2 bases and J dropped 3; count of bases not matched to a gene: 4. Germline-derived CDR1 and CDR2 are SGHRS and YFSETQ. CDR3: CASSFTSGGYEQYF. In DNA form, the CDR3 reads TGCGCCAGCAGCTTCACTAGCGGAGGCTACGAGCAGTACTTC.

This clonotype was detected only a few times. This chain uses TRBV12-3 or TRBV12-4 with TRBJ2-2, with a weak D call TRBD2 (6 bases). Trimming stripped 7 bases from V and 0 bases from J, with 15 bases between. This CDR3 is 16 amino acids long. Here the CDR3 reads CASTPLEGTNTGELFF. The CDR3 bases are TGTGCCAGCACCCCGCTGGAGGGGACGAACACCGGGGAGCTGTTTTTT.

With regard to this clonotype: One end of the junction does not line up with germline, which may come from a read error. V usage is TRBV12-3 or TRBV12-4 and J usage is TRBJ1-4; a weak D match, TRBD1 (5 bases). CDR3 length: 16 amino acids. DNA for the CDR3: TGTGCCAGCATGGAAGGGGAGCGGGCAACTAATAAAAAACTGTTTTTT. This codes for CASMEGERATNKKLFF.

V usage is TRBV18 and J usage is TRBJ1-3; no clear D. The V end lost 1 base, the J end lost 2 bases, and 9 bases lay between the germline ends. CDR3 size: 15 residues. CDR1 is KGHSH and CDR2 is LQKENI in the germline V gene. CDR3 nucleotide sequence: TGTGCCAGCTCACCACGGGCAGAGACTGGAAACACCATATATTTT. It specifies CASSPRAETGNTIYF.

The table lists this clonotype with a few counts. A junction boundary mismatches the germline segment, possibly from a read error. The chain combines TRBV6-1 with TRBJ2-5; tentatively, D is TRBD2 (5 bases). Germline V gene sequence: CDR1 MNHNS, CDR2 SASEGT. The CDR3 covers 16 residues. DNA of the CDR3: TGTGCCAGCCGCGGGTCACAGTTCCCGTACCAAAAGACCCAGTACTTC. Residues: CASRGSQFPYQKTQYF.

The rearrangement joins TRBV13 to TRBJ2-7; no clear D. Per the germline V gene, CDR1 is PRHDT and CDR2 is FYEKMQ (reference sequence). Trimming removed 0 bases at V and 0 bases at J, with 12 bases between. This CDR3 contains 16 residues. In nucleotides, the CDR3 is TGTGCCAGCAGCTTAGGGTGGCCCTGGCTCTCCTACGAGCAGTACTTC. It encodes CASSLGWPWLSYEQYF.

This clonotype was detected a few times. Here the CDR3 reads CASLLSQAHTGELFF. CDR3 in DNA: TGTGCCAGTCTGCTTTCACAGGCCCACACCGGGGAGCTGTTTTTT. The V call is TRBV19, the J call TRBJ2-2; D may be TRBD1 (5 bases). This CDR3 is 15 amino acids long. V dropped 8 bases and J dropped 3 bases, with 16 bases sitting between them. Germline-derived CDR1 and CDR2 are LNHDA and SQIVND (reference sequence).

In this sample, this clonotype turned up many times. The rearrangement joins TRBV27 to TRBJ1-1, with 9 bases identical to TRBD1. Per the germline V gene, CDR1 is MNHEY and CDR2 is SMNVEV (reference sequence). Losses at the gene ends were 7 bases for V and 5 bases for J; bases not matched to a gene: 11. This CDR3 region has 15 residues. CDR3 sequence reads: CASNPQGAVGTEAFF. CDR3 DNA sequence: TGTGCCAGCAACCCACAGGGGGCGGTAGGAACTGAAGCTTTCTTT.

There are a few counts of this clonotype. The rearrangement links TRBV7-3 to TRBJ1-5; tentatively, D is TRBD1 (5 bases). The V end was cut by 7 bases, the J end by 3 bases, with 7 bases between. Germline lookup yields CDR1 SGHTA and CDR2 FQGTGA. There are 12 residues in the CDR3. CDR3 protein: CASTGYNQPQHF. In nucleotides, the CDR3 is TGTGCCAGCACAGGGTACAATCAGCCCCAGCATTTT.

Turning to this clonotype: A much larger clone sits a single nucleotide away, making a read error possible. The chain recombines TRBV3-1 with TRBJ2-7; TRBD2 matches 9 bases. CDR3 length: 15 residues. Germline trimming cut 3 bases from V and 6 bases from J; bases unmatched to any gene: 9. In germline, CDR1 is LGHDT, CDR2 YNNKEL (reference sequence). CDR3 in amino acids: CASSQAGGGASEQYF. In DNA, the CDR3 is TGTGCCAGCAGCCAGGCCGGCGGGGGGGCCTCCGAGCAGTACTTC.